These T cell receptor beta chains were read from a single sample in a study of cytomegalovirus exposure and HLA in healthy donors. Measured with immunoSEQ multiplex PCR; TCRdb has only the in-frame clones, and not every one. The sample has about 130,000 clones; 72% are singletons. Specimen: PBMCs. The receptors here all came from a man in his fifties in good health and CMV-seropositive. Both conserved end residues are trimmed from each CDR3.

v_gene	j_gene	CDR3aa
TRBV29-1	TRBJ1-6	SVAIGETNSPLH
TRBV14	TRBJ1-1	ASSPGGLNTEAF
TRBV11-2	TRBJ2-3	ASSSDRGRDTQY
TRBV2	TRBJ1-1	ASSVRGREAF
TRBV6-5	TRBJ2-1	ASSSWGAYNEQF
TRBV19	TRBJ1-1	ASSIDRRAEAF
TRBV19	TRBJ1-2	ASSGGQYGYT
TRBV2	TRBJ2-7	ASSGSSGLNSYEQY
TRBV29-1	TRBJ1-2	SVEDRSGYYGYT
TRBV11-2	TRBJ2-1	ASSFSTYNEQF
TRBV18	TRBJ2-5	ASSPNSGNLGETQY
TRBV5-4	TRBJ2-3	ASRGQTSTDTQY
TRBV4-1	TRBJ1-2	ASSQDGTRGYT
TRBV23-1	TRBJ2-7	ASTRPPRY